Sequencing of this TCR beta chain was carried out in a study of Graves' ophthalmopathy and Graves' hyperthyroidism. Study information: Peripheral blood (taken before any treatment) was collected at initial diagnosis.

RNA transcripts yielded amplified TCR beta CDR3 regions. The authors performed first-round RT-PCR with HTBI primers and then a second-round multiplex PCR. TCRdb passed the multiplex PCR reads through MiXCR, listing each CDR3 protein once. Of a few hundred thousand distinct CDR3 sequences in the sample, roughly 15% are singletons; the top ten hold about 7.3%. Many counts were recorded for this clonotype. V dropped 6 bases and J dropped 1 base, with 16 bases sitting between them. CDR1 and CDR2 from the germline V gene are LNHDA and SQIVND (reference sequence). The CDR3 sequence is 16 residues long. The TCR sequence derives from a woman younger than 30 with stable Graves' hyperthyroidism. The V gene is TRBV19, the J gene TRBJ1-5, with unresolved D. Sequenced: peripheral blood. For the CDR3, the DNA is TGTGCCAGTAGCAGCCCTCGGGGATTAAGCAATCAGCCCCAGCATTTT. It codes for CASSSPRGLSNQPQHF.